Only a few counts were recorded for the clone carrying this TCR beta chain. Its antigen remains unknown. The data stem from a study of blood T cells in healthy people across ages. Total RNA, at least 6 micrograms per sample, was extracted from PBMCs. V lost 3 bases, J lost 9 bases, and 12 bases lay in between. This CDR3 is 14 amino acids long. Germline assignment: CDR1 MNHEY and CDR2 SVGEGT. Using a J-beta primer mix together with a sample-barcoded 5' primer, a second PCR was run for about 7 to 12 cycles. Each cDNA molecule carried a tag from a template-switch adaptor that contained 12 random nucleotides. TCRdb reanalysed the 5' RACE reads using MiXCR and keeps one entry per CDR3 protein. The sample lists approximately 2,000,000 distinct CDR3 sequences; 35% to 50% were seen once. General observations from the study: Long-lived and aged donors differed, with more naive CD4+ cells and higher diversity in the long-lived. TCR beta diversity, measured per million T cells, fell in a roughly linear way with age.

The receptor was derived from a human donor in good health. The specimen was blood. The V gene is TRBV6-2 or TRBV6-3, the J gene TRBJ1-6, with no clear D. The CDR3 sequence: CASSYSASSSPLHF. The CDR3 DNA reads as TGTGCCAGCAGTTATAGCGCATCTAGTTCACCCCTCCACTTT.